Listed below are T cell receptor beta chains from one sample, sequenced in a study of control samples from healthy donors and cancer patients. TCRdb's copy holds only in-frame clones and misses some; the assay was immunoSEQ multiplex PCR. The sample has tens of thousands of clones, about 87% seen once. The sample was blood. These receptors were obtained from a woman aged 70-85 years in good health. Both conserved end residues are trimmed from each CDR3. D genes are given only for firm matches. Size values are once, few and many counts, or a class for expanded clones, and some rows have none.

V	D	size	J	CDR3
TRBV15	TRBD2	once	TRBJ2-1	ATSRLRVAGGEYYNEQF
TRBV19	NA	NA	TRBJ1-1	ASGTGRGFAF
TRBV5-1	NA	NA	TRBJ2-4	ASSLEGTIGNIQY
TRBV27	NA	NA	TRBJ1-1	ASSYGANTEAF
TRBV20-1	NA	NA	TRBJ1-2	SASSTAYGYT
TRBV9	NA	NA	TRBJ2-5	ASSVRSLWGETQY
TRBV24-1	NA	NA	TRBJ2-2	ATSGVLPNTGELF
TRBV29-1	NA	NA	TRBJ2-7	SVRADLSSYEQY
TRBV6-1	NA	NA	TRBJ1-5	ASREARNQPQH
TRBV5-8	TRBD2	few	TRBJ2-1	ASSRGLAGSSYNEQF
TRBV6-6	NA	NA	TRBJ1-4	ASSYSGAIEEKLF
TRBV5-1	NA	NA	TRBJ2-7	ASSLGAGRAYEQY
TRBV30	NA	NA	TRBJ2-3	AWGGPADTQY
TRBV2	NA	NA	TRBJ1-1	ASSGEMNTEAF
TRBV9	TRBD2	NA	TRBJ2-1	ASSVLAGVDYNEQF
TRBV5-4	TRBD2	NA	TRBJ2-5	ASMTSGQETQY
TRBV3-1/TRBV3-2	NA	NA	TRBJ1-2	ASSQGQRDYGYT
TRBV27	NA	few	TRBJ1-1	ASSFHHKNTEAF
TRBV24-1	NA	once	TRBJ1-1	ATSEGGYTEAF
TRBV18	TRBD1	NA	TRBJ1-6	ASSRGTGDNSPLH
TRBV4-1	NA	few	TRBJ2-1	ASSQDMGLRF
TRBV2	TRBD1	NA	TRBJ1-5	ASSKTGSGNQPQH
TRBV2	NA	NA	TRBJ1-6	ASMGINNSPLH
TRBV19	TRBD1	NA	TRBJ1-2	ASRGQGRYYGYT
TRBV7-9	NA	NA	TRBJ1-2	ASSLIGRYGYT
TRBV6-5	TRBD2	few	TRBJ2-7	ATKRDSSYEQY
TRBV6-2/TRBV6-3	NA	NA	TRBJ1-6	ASSSPESSYNSPLH
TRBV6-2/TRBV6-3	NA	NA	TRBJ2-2	ASSYAYRLESGELF
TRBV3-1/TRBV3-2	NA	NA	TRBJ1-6	ASSQDSGQPPLH
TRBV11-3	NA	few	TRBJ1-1	ASSQKGTEAF
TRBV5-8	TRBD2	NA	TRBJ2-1	ASSPRLASSYNEQF
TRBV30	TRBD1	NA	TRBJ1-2	AWTKTGDYGYT
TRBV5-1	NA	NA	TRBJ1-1	ASSLDQREQEAF
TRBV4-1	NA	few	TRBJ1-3	ASSQDQVGSDTIY
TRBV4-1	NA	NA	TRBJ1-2	ASSQDKNYGYT
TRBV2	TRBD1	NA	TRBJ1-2	ASSDPGQSGYGYT
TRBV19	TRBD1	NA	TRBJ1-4	ASSPGTGNEKLF
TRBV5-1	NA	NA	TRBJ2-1	ASSLEGRSSYNEQF
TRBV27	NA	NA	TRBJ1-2	ASSEGRGLYGYT
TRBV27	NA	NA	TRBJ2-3	ASSGPTDTQY
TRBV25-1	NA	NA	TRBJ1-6	ASSEGAYNSPLH
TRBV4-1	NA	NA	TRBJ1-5	ASSQDSGTAFQPQH
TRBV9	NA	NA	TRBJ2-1	ASARLGDNEQF
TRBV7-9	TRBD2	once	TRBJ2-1	ASSFGTSGLAANEQF
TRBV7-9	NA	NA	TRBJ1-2	ASSQDNYGYT
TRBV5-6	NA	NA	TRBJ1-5	ASCFRGQGIRQPQH